This paragraph covers one T cell receptor (beta chain) sequence. Its target is not known. The sample belongs to a study of T cells in Graves' hyperthyroidism and ophthalmopathy. Regarding the study as a whole: Blood samples included most of the expanded thyroid clonotypes exceeding 0.001.

Researchers took RNA transcripts and amplified the TCR beta CDR3 regions from them. RT-PCR in the first round (using the HTBI primer set) targeted the TCR CDR3. TCRdb analysed the multiplex PCR reads with MiXCR anew, one entry per CDR3 protein. The sample records 300,000 to 450,000 distinct CDR3 sequences, less than 15% being singletons. CDR3 length equals 14 residues. Germline lookup yields CDR1 LGHNA and CDR2 YSLEER. Trimming took off 0 bases at V and 4 bases at J, with 9 bases between the two ends. Out of 10 ml of fresh peripheral blood came the PBMCs. The TCR was taken from a woman in her late teens or twenties with Graves' hyperthyroidism. This chain uses TRBV4-3 with TRBJ1-2, with a tentative D call TRBD1 (5 bases). Sequencing input: blood. CDR3 amino acids: CASSQDGHTYGYTF. CDR3 DNA sequence: TGCGCCAGCAGCCAAGATGGACACACCTATGGCTACACCTTC.